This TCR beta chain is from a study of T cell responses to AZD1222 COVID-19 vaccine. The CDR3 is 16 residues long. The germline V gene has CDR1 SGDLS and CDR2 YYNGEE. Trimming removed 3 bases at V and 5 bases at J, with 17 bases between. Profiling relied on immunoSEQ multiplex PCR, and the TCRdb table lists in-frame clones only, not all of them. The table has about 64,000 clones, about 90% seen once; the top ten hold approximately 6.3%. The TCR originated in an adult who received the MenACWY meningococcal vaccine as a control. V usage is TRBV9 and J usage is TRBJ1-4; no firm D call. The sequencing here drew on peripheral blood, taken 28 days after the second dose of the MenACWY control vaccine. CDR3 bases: TGTGCCAGCAGCGCGGGCGGTAGTGGATTGAATGAAAAACTGTTTTTT. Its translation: CASSAGGSGLNEKLFF.